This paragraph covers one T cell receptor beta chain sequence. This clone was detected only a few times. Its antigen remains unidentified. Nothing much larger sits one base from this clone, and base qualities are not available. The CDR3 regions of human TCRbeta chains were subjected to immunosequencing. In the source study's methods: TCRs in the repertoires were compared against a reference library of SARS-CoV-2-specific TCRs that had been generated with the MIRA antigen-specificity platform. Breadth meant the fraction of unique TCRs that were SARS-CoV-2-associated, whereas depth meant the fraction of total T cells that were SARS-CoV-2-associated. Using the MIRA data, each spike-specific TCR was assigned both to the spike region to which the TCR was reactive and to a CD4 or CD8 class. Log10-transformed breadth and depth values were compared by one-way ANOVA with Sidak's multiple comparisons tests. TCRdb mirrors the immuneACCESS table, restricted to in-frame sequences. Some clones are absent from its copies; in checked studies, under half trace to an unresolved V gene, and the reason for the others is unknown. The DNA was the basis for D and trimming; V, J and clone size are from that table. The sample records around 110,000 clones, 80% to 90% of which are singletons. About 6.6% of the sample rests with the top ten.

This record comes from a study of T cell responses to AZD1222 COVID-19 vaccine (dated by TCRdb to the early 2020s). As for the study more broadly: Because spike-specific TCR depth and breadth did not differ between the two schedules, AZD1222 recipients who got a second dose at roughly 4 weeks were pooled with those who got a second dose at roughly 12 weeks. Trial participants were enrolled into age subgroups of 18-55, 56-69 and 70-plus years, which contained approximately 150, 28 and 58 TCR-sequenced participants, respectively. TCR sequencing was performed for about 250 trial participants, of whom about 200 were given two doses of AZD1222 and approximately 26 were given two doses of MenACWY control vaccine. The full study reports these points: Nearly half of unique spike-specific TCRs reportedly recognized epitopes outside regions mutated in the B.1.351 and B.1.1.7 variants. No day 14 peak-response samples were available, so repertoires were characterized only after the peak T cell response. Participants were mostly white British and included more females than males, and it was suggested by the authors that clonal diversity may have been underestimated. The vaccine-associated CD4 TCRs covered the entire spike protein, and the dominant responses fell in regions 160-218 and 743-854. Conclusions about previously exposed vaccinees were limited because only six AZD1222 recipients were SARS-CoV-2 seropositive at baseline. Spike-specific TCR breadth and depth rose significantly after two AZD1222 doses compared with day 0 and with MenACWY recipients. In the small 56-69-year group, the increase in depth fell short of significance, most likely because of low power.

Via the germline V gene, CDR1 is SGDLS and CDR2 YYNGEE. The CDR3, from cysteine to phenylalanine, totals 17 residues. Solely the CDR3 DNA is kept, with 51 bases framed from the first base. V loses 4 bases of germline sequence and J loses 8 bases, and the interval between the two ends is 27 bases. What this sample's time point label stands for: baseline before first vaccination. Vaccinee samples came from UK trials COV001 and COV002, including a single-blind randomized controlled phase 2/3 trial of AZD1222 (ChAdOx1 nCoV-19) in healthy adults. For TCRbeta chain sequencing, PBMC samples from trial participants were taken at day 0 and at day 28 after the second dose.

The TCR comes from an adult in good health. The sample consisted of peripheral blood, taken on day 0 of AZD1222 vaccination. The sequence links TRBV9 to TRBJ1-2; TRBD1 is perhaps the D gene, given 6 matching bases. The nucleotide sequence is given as TGTGCCAGCAGCCCACGTTTCCTGACCAGGGGCTGGGCCGGCTACACCTTC. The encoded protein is CASSPRFLTRGWAGYTF.